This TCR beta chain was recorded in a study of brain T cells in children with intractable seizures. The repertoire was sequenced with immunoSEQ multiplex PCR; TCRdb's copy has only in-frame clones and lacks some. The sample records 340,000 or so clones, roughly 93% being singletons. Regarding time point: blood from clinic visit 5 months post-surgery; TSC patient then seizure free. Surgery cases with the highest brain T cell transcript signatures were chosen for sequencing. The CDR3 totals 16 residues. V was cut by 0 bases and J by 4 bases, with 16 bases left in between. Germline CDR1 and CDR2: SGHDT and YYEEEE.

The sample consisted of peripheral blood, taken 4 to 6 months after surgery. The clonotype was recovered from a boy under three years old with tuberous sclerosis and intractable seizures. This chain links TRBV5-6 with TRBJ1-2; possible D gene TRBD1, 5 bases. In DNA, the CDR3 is TGTGCCAGCAGCTTGGAGGAGGCAGGGCGCTCCTATGGCTACACCTTC. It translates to CASSLEEAGRSYGYTF.